This is a list of T cell receptor beta chains from one sample in a study of T cells after posttransplantation cyclophosphamide. The table came from immunoSEQ multiplex PCR; TCRdb's copy has only in-frame clones and leaves some out. The sample yields fewer than 3,000 clones, without any singletons. The sequencing here drew on PBMCs, taken 30 days after allogeneic stem cell transplant with posttransplant cyclophosphamide. The origin of the receptors is a female patient in her 60s who received an allogeneic stem cell transplant from an unrelated donor, was CMV-positive, and had acute GVHD only. Part of the T cells may come from the graft donor. The CDR3 runs from the conserved cysteine through the conserved F or W. A D gene is named only where the DNA matches it firmly. Each size is once, few, many, or a class for an expanded clone.

>TRBJ1-5|.|many|TRBV12-3/TRBV12-4
TGTGCCAGCCTAAGTGGCAATCAGCCCCAGCATTTT
CASLSGNQPQHF
>TRBJ1-5|.|many|TRBV6-2/TRBV6-3
TGTGCCAGCCTCGAGCGACTTAATCAGCCCCAGCATTTT
CASLERLNQPQHF
>TRBJ2-5|.|many|TRBV18
TGTGCCAGCTCACCCCTGCGGGCAGCTCAAGAGACCCAGTACTTC
CASSPLRAAQETQYF
>TRBJ1-2|.|many|TRBV7-2
TGTGCCAGCAGCAACGGGGGGGGTAATGGCTACACCTTC
CASSNGGGNGYTF
>TRBJ2-7|TRBD1|many|TRBV7-3
TGTGCCAGCAGCTCTACCTCAGGGGGCGGCGAGCAGTACTTC
CASSSTSGGGEQYF
>TRBJ1-1|.|many|TRBV7-2
TGTGCCAGCAGCCCCGCGGGGGTTGGGGGTGAAGCTTTCTTT
CASSPAGVGGEAFF
>TRBJ1-4|.|many|TRBV6-6
TGTGCCAGCAGTTTACGACAGTATAATGAAAAACTGTTTTTT
CASSLRQYNEKLFF
>TRBJ2-3|.|many|TRBV5-1
TGCGCCAGCAGCTCCCAGGGGAGCACAGATACGCAGTATTTT
CASSSQGSTDTQYF
>TRBJ2-7|.|medium-sized|TRBV7-9
TGTGCCAGCGAGAAAGGGGGGGCATCTTCCTACGAGCAGTACTTC
CASEKGGASSYEQYF
>TRBJ1-4|TRBD1|many|TRBV5-8
TGTGCCAGCAGCTGGTGGACAGGGGGGAATGAAAAACTGTTTTTT
CASSWWTGGNEKLFF
>TRBJ2-1|TRBD1|many|TRBV6-5
TGTGCCAGCAGTTCACAGGGGGTTGGGTCCTACAATGAGCAGTTCTTC
CASSSQGVGSYNEQFF
>TRBJ2-1|TRBD2|medium-sized|TRBV7-9
TGTGCCAGCAGCTGGTTAGCGGGGGCGTTATACAATGAGCAGTTCTTC
CASSWLAGALYNEQFF
>TRBJ1-5|TRBD1|many|TRBV13
TGTGCCAGCAGCTTGGGCAGGGGGAAACAGCCCCAGCATTTT
CASSLGRGKQPQHF
>TRBJ2-3|TRBD1|many|TRBV28
TGTGCCAGCAGCCCCTCGGGTAGGACAGGGGGCCTATCGGATACGCAGTATTTT
CASSPSGRTGGLSDTQYF
>TRBJ2-1|.|many|TRBV4-3
TGCGCCAGCAGCCAAGACCAGAGGTCCTACAATGAGCAGTTCTTC
CASSQDQRSYNEQFF
>TRBJ1-2|TRBD1|many|TRBV10-3
TGTGCCCACGCGATAAGAGACAGGGTTCCATATGGCTACACCTTC
CAHAIRDRVPYGYTF
>TRBJ2-1|TRBD2|medium-sized|TRBV10-3
TGTGCCATCACCAGCGGGGGCCTCTACAATGAGCAGTTCTTC
CAITSGGLYNEQFF
>TRBJ2-3|TRBD2|few|TRBV7-2
TGTGCCAGCAGCCCGTGGCTAGCGGGAGTAGAAGGAGATACGCAGTATTTT
CASSPWLAGVEGDTQYF
>TRBJ1-1|.|medium-sized|TRBV13
TGTGCCAGCAGCTTAGGTAGCGGAAGGGGCACTGAAGCTTTCTTT
CASSLGSGRGTEAFF
>TRBJ2-1|TRBD1|many|TRBV12-3/TRBV12-4
TGTGCCAGCAGTCCTAGACAGGGGAACAATGAGCAGTTCTTC
CASSPRQGNNEQFF
>TRBJ2-1|.|medium-sized|TRBV27
TGTGCCAGCAGTTCCTCGTTATTGTCCAATGAGCAGTTCTTC
CASSSSLLSNEQFF
>TRBJ2-1|TRBD1|many|TRBV28
TGTGCCAGCAGCCAGGGACAGGGGATATCCAATGAGCAGTTCTTC
CASSQGQGISNEQFF
>TRBJ1-2|TRBD1|medium-sized|TRBV9
TGTGCCAGCAGCGGCACAGGGGGCGCTGGGGGCTACACCTTC
CASSGTGGAGGYTF
>TRBJ2-7|TRBD1|many|TRBV5-1
TGCGCCAGCAGCTTGAAGCAGGGGGTTTTCCACGAGCAGTACTTC
CASSLKQGVFHEQYF
>TRBJ2-1|TRBD1|many|TRBV27
TGTGCCAGCAGTCCCCCGGGACAGGGCTTTGTTGAGCAGTTCTTC
CASSPPGQGFVEQFF
>TRBJ1-2|.|medium-sized|TRBV19
TGTGCCAGTAGCACTGACAGAGGCGCCTATGGCTACACCTTC
CASSTDRGAYGYTF
>TRBJ2-7|.|many|TRBV5-6
TGTGCCAGCAGCTTGGGGGCCGGATTCTACGAGCAGTACTTC
CASSLGAGFYEQYF
>TRBJ2-7|TRBD1|medium-sized|TRBV15
TGTGCCACTTCGCAGGGGCAGGGGGCCTACGAGCAGTACTTC
CATSQGQGAYEQYF
>TRBJ1-5|.|many|TRBV28
TGTGCCAGCAGTTTCAGACAGCGAGGGGCAAGCAATCAGCCCCAGCATTTT
CASSFRQRGASNQPQHF
>TRBJ1-1|TRBD1|medium-sized|TRBV10-3
TGTGCCATCAGCGATGTTCTGGGACAGGGTCCTGAAGCTTTCTTT
CAISDVLGQGPEAFF
>TRBJ1-6|TRBD1|many|TRBV4-1
TGCGCCAGCAGCCCTTGGGACAGAATTGTATCACCCCTCCACTTT
CASSPWDRIVSPLHF
>TRBJ2-1|TRBD2|many|TRBV4-1
TGCGCCAGCAGCCAAGGTAGCCTAGCGGGATCCTACAATGAGCAGTTCTTC
CASSQGSLAGSYNEQFF
>TRBJ2-2|TRBD1|medium-sized|TRBV18
TGTGCCAGCTCTCAAACTACAGGGGGCTTCGACACCGGGGAGCTGTTTTTT
CASSQTTGGFDTGELFF
>TRBJ1-3|.|many|TRBV4-2
TGTGCCAGCAGCCAAGAGCGCTTAACCAGGGACACCATATATTTT
CASSQERLTRDTIYF
>TRBJ2-7|.|few|TRBV4-3
TGCGCCAGCAGCCAAGAGTGGACAGTAGCCTACGAGCAGTACTTC
CASSQEWTVAYEQYF
>TRBJ2-3|.|few|TRBV6-2/TRBV6-3
TGTGCCAGCAGTTACCAGGAGAGCACAGATACGCAGTATTTT
CASSYQESTDTQYF
>TRBJ2-3|TRBD1|many|TRBV5-6
TGTGCCAGCAGCTTGACAGGGGGCACAAGCACAGATACGCAGTATTTT
CASSLTGGTSTDTQYF
>TRBJ1-3|.|many|TRBV5-1
TGCGCCAGCAGCTTACAGGGCTCTGGAAACACCATATATTTT
CASSLQGSGNTIYF
>TRBJ2-7|.|large|TRBV4-3
TGCGCCAGCAGCCAAACAGGGACCTACGAGCAGTACTTC
CASSQTGTYEQYF
>TRBJ2-1|TRBD1|medium-sized|TRBV5-4
TGTGCCAGCAGCCAGGACAGGAGCTCCTACAATGAGCAGTTCTTC
CASSQDRSSYNEQFF
>TRBJ1-4|.|many|TRBV6-1
TGTGCCAGCAAAAAACAGGGAACTAATGAAAAACTGTTTTTT
CASKKQGTNEKLFF